The 24 T cell receptor beta chains given below trace back to one sample, sequenced in a study of blood T cell repertoires in COVID-19. The table came from immunoSEQ multiplex PCR; TCRdb's copy has only in-frame clones and leaves some out. The sample lists about 220,000 clones; about nine tenths were seen once. The specimen sequenced was PBMCs or T cells enriched from blood (not recorded which). The receptors derive from a woman aged 25 to 39 who had recovered from COVID-19.

This chain links TRBV19 with TRBJ1-1, with 7 positions matching TRBD1. CDR1 is LNHDA, CDR2 SQIVND, per germline (reference sequence). The ends lost 1 base at V and 1 base at J; junction bases unmatched: 6. CDR3 length: 16 amino acids. The CDR3 region is CASSIGTGDPNTEAFF. Here the CDR3 DNA reads TGTGCCAGTAGTATAGGGACAGGAGACCCGAACACTGAAGCTTTCTTT.

V gene TRBV27 combines with J gene TRBJ1-4, with 8 bases matching TRBD1. This CDR3 region has 16 residues. The V segment lost 4 bases and the J segment 0 bases; nucleotides outside the gene matches: 4. Germline V lookup: CDR1 MNHEY, CDR2 SMNVEV (reference sequence). The CDR3 DNA is TGTGCCAGCAGTTACCAGGGGGCCGCAACTAATGAAAAACTGTTTTTT. Translation gives CASSYQGAATNEKLFF.

The chain couples TRBV9 to TRBJ1-6; no definite D call. Germline-derived CDR1 and CDR2 are SGDLS and YYNGEE. The CDR3 totals 16 residues. V shed 3 bases and J shed 5 bases, with 15 bases lying between them. CDR3: CASSGGGSGDNSPLHF. CDR3 coding DNA: TGTGCCAGCAGCGGGGGAGGGTCGGGTGATAATTCACCCCTCCACTTT.

The J gene is TRBJ2-6, the V gene TRBV10-3, with TRBD2 identical over 11 bases. There are 16 residues in the CDR3. Germline lookup yields CDR1 ENHRY and CDR2 SYGVKD. The V segment lost 6 bases and the J segment 2 bases; nucleotides outside the gene matches: 3. CDR3 region: CAIRSSGGTGANVLTF. As DNA, the CDR3 is TGTGCCATCAGATCTAGCGGGGGGACTGGGGCCAACGTCCTGACTTTC.

The chain uses TRBV6-5 and TRBJ1-2; 7 bases agree with TRBD1. Germline CDR1 MNHEY, CDR2 SVGAGI. This CDR3 is 14 amino acids long. The trim removed 6 bases at V and 4 bases at J, leaving 8 bases unmatched. The CDR3 sequence is CASRTQGGFYGYTF. CDR3 DNA sequence: TGTGCCAGCAGAACGCAGGGGGGATTCTATGGCTACACCTTC.

The chain couples TRBV2 to TRBJ2-5; 7 nucleotides align to TRBD2. The germline CDR1 and CDR2 sequences are SNHLY and FYNNEI. The CDR3 spans 14 residues. After removal of 3 bases from V and 3 bases from J, the junction contained 4 bases not matched to a gene. The chain's CDR3 is CASSDGGGEETQYF. The CDR3 DNA follows: TGTGCCAGCAGTGACGGGGGAGGGGAAGAGACCCAGTACTTC.

The chain recombines TRBV10-3 with TRBJ1-1; 10 positions agree with TRBD1. CDR3 length equals 17 residues. V lost 0 bases, J lost 4 bases, and 8 bases stayed unmatched. Germline values: CDR1 ENHRY, CDR2 SYGVKD. CDR3 region: CAISESRTGGAVTEAFF. Written as DNA, the CDR3 is TGTGCCATCAGTGAGTCTCGGACAGGGGGAGCGGTCACTGAAGCTTTCTTT.

The chain combines TRBV5-1 with TRBJ1-5, with 10 bases identical to TRBD1. CDR3 length: 15 residues. Trimming took 7 bases from V and 5 from J; bases not matched to a gene: 9. Germline V CDR1 and CDR2: SGHRS, YFSETQ. In nucleotides, the CDR3 is TGCGCCAGCTCCCTTGACGGGACAGGGGATCAGCCCCAGCATTTT. This codes for CASSLDGTGDQPQHF.

The genes are TRBV12-5 and TRBJ1-3, with D uncertain. The CDR3 contains 13 residues. Germline assignment: CDR1 LGHNT and CDR2 FRNRAP. Trimming took off 0 bases at V and 8 bases at J, with 8 bases between the two ends. The CDR3 nucleotides read TGTGCTAGTGGTTTGGTATCAGGTCACACCATATATTTT. Protein product: CASGLVSGHTIYF. The full variable domain, in which reference TRBV12-5 and TRBJ1-3 provide the parts outside the CDR3, is DARVTQTPRHKVTEMGQEVTMRCQPILGHNTVFWYRQTMMQGLELLAYFRNRAPLDDSGMPKDRFSAEMPDATLATLKIQPSEPRDSAVYFCASGLVSGHTIYFGEGSWLTVV.

The chain joins TRBV10-3 to TRBJ1-5; D may be TRBD1 (6 bases). This CDR3 is 14 amino acids long. The germline CDR1 and CDR2 sequences are ENHRY and SYGVKD. The V end was cut by 3 bases, the J end by 3 bases, with 9 bases between. The CDR3 DNA sequence: TGTGCCATCAGTGAAGGGGACAACAATCAGCCCCAGCATTTT. Translated, it gives CAISEGDNNQPQHF.

V gene TRBV6-2 or TRBV6-3 combines with J gene TRBJ2-5, with 13 bases identical to TRBD2. This CDR3 comprises 15 residues. From germline, CDR1 is MNHEY and CDR2 SVGEGT. The J segment lost 5 bases and the V segment lost 2 bases, leaving 2 bases of the junction unmatched. The CDR3 DNA reads TGTGCCAGCAGTTACCAGGGACTAGCGGGGGAGACCCAGTACTTC. This sequence encodes CASSYQGLAGETQYF.

The V gene is TRBV5-6, the J gene TRBJ1-3; 8 bases fit TRBD1. The CDR3 covers 15 residues. The V gene end was trimmed by 9 bases and the J gene end by 2 bases; junction bases not matched to a gene: 10. Germline assignment: CDR1 SGHDT and CDR2 YYEEEE. DNA for the CDR3: TGTGCCACTCACCGGACAGGGCGTCCTGGAAACACCATATATTTT. Its protein product is CATHRTGRPGNTIYF. The variable domain in full, with the rest retrieved from reference TRBV5-6 and TRBJ1-3, is DAGVTQSPTHLIKTRGQQVTLRCSPKSGHDTVSWYQQALGQGPQFIFQYYEEEERQRGNFPDRFSGHQFPNYSSELNVNALLLGDSALYLCATHRTGRPGNTIYFGEGSWLTVV.

CDR3 protein: CASSPNRGGKETQYF. CDR3 nucleotide sequence: TGTGCCAGCAGCCCCAATAGGGGCGGAAAAGAGACCCAGTACTTC. The V and J genes are TRBV7-9 and TRBJ2-5; the D gene is possibly TRBD1 (5 bases). The germline V and J ends were trimmed by 5 bases and 3 bases, with 16 bases remaining between them. The CDR3 is 15 amino acids. Looked up from germline, CDR1 is SEHNR and CDR2 is FQNEAQ (reference sequence).

This clone was seen more than once but under ten times. The chain is built from TRBV15 and TRBJ1-1; D might be TRBD1 (5 bases). V lost 3 bases and J lost 3, with 8 bases in between. This CDR3 contains 13 residues. Germline loops: CDR1 LNHNV, CDR2 YYDKDF (reference sequence). DNA of the CDR3: TGTGCCACCAGCAGCCAGGGTCACACTGAAGCTTTCTTT. Protein sequence: CATSSQGHTEAFF.

The chain couples TRBV4-1 to TRBJ2-1; 9 bases are shared with TRBD2. CDR1 is MGHRA and CDR2 is YSYEKL in the germline V gene. The CDR3 has 17 residues. V was pared by 4 bases and J by 4 bases, with 11 bases of the junction left unmatched. CDR3 in amino acids: CASSPFGPSGVYNEQFF. CDR3 nucleotides: TGCGCCAGCAGCCCTTTTGGCCCTAGCGGGGTTTACAATGAGCAGTTCTTC.

The chain uses TRBV5-6 and TRBJ2-3; 10 bases line up with TRBD2. Germline lookup yields CDR1 SGHDT and CDR2 YYEEEE. The CDR3 has 14 amino acids. Trimming at V came to 4 bases and at J to 6 bases, leaving 5 bases not matched to a gene. The CDR3 bases are TGTGCCAGCAGCGCTAGCGGGGGCCGGGATACGCAGTATTTT. Translation gives CASSASGGRDTQYF.

The V and J genes are TRBV12-3 or TRBV12-4 and TRBJ1-6; TRBD1 matches 9 bases. CDR3 length: 13 amino acids. V was clipped by 8 bases and J by 8 bases; unmatched bases: 4. The CDR3 DNA is TGTGCCAGCCAGACAGGGGGGTATTCACCCCTCCACTTT. Translated, it gives CASQTGGYSPLHF.

V is TRBV5-4 and J is TRBJ2-7, with 10 bases matching TRBD1. The CDR3 spans 16 residues. J was trimmed by 3 bases and V by 4 bases; bases with no gene match: 10. Germline values: CDR1 SGHNT, CDR2 YYREEE (reference sequence). The CDR3 DNA reads TGTGCCAGCAGCGCCCCGGGACAGGGGCGGATCTACGAGCAGTACTTC. Protein product: CASSAPGQGRIYEQYF.

The chain carries TRBV27 and TRBJ1-5, with D possibly being TRBD1 (6 bases). The germline V gene has CDR1 MNHEY and CDR2 SMNVEV (reference sequence). With 7 bases removed from V and 5 bases from J, the gap between germline ends came to 18 bases. This CDR3 has 15 amino acids. The CDR3 loop is CASILKEGGHQPQHF. The CDR3 coding sequence is TGTGCCAGCATCCTAAAGGAGGGGGGGCATCAGCCCCAGCATTTT.

The rearrangement links TRBV9 to TRBJ2-5; 7 positions match TRBD2. CDR1 and CDR2 from the germline V gene are SGDLS and YYNGEE. CDR3 size: 13 residues. V dropped 2 bases and J dropped 5; count of bases not matched to a gene: 3. CDR3: CASSVGGFETQYF. CDR3 in DNA: TGTGCCAGCAGCGTGGGGGGGTTTGAGACCCAGTACTTC.

The V and J genes are TRBV19 and TRBJ1-4; 10 nucleotides line up with TRBD1. Germline values: CDR1 LNHDA, CDR2 SQIVND (reference sequence). This CDR3 is 16 amino acids long. Trimming removed 4 bases from V and 6 bases from J; junction bases left unmatched: 8. The CDR3 DNA follows: TGTGCCAGTAGTAGGGGACAGGGGAATCGGGATGAAAAACTGTTTTTT. As protein: CASSRGQGNRDEKLFF.

This sequence joins TRBV11-2 and TRBJ2-7; D not resolved. The V end lost 5 bases, the J end lost 3 bases, and 11 bases lay between the germline ends. There are 13 residues in the CDR3. Germline assignment: CDR1 SGHAT and CDR2 FQNNGV. The CDR3 nucleotides read TGTGCCAGCAGCCCTCCTCCTCTCTACGAGCAGTACTTC. Residues: CASSPPPLYEQYF.

The rearrangement uses TRBV10-3 and TRBJ1-2; TRBD1 is a possible D gene (6 bases). There are 15 residues in the CDR3. Germline assignment: CDR1 ENHRY and CDR2 SYGVKD. Trimming pared 3 bases from V and 3 bases from J, leaving 14 bases between. CDR3 region: CAISESGGYDYGYTF. DNA of the CDR3: TGTGCCATCAGTGAAAGTGGGGGCTATGACTATGGCTACACCTTC.

This clone was detected once. V is TRBV29-1 and J is TRBJ2-1; tentatively, D is TRBD2 (5 bases). Trimming shortened V by 4 bases and J by 3 bases, and 7 bases separated the two germline ends. The CDR3 has 12 amino acids. Germline CDR1 and CDR2: SQVTM and ANQGSEA. The CDR3 reads CSVVAIYNEQFF. The CDR3 region has the DNA TGCAGCGTTGTAGCGATCTACAATGAGCAGTTCTTC.